This TCR beta chain was documented in a study of shared clonotypes between healthy human individuals. Study results and caveats: Only blood underwent sampling, and tissue repertoires likely differ. Shared clonotypes: 4.5% to 6.5% naive CD4, under 4% naive CD8, about 2.2% memory CD4, under 0.45% memory CD8.

V was pared by 2 bases and J by 5 bases, with 19 bases between. The germline V gene encodes CDR1 MNHEY and CDR2 SMNVEV (reference sequence). This CDR3 is 17 amino acids long. The healthy adult donors were HIV-negative and reported no recent acute infections or vaccinations. Points on this clone: Its antigen is undetermined.

Sorted-subset replicate PCR reactions were performed with 150 to 200 ng DNA, corresponding to roughly 29,000 T cell genomes. Data came from immunoSEQ multiplex PCR; TCRdb stores just in-frame clones and leaves some out. The sample shows approximately 2,300,000 clones, 85% to 95% of them seen only once. Sequencing was performed on naive CD4+ T cells from PBMCs. This sample's subset: CD45RA+ positively selected. This sequence joins TRBV27 and TRBJ1-5; possible D gene TRBD1, 6 bases. The source is a man younger than 35 in good health. Some clones in this sample may be carry-over from other donors' samples. CDR3: CASSLANRVLGDQPQHF. CDR3 in DNA: TGTGCCAGCAGTTTAGCAAACAGGGTTTTAGGAGATCAGCCCCAGCATTTT.